A selection of T cell receptor beta chains follows, all from one sample in a study of radiation and T cells in renal cell carcinoma. Using immunoSEQ multiplex PCR, the repertoire was profiled, and TCRdb retains in-frame clones only, with some absent. The sample yields some 120,000 clones, around nine tenths seen once. The sample consisted of blood, taken from a patient whose treatment included radiotherapy and nephrectomy. The receptors were gathered from a woman in her sixties or seventies with renal cell carcinoma. Each CDR3 is given with its conserved first and last residue. The D gene is left open where the match is weak. The listing skips clone size in some rows; elsewhere it reads once, few, many or a size class.

J	V	length	D	size	DNA	CDR3
TRBJ1-6	TRBV30	14	NA	NA	TGTGCCTGGAAGGTGGTGCAGGGGAGTTCACCCCTCCACTTT	CAWKVVQGSSPLHF
TRBJ2-3	TRBV7-3	20	TRBD2	once	TGTGCCAGCAGCTTAAAGCCAGCGGGGGGGCTTTGGAGGAGCACAGATACGCAGTATTTT	CASSLKPAGGLWRSTDTQYF
TRBJ1-1	TRBV4-3	17	NA	NA	TGCGCCAGCAGCCATAAGACAGGAGGGATATCGAACACTGAAGCTTTCTTT	CASSHKTGGISNTEAFF
TRBJ2-7	TRBV29-1	12	NA	NA	TGCAGCGTTGAAGAGGTTTCCCACGAGCAGTACTTC	CSVEEVSHEQYF
TRBJ2-2	TRBV7-2	14	NA	NA	TGTGCCAGCAGAGGGGGGACGAACACCGGGGAGCTGTTTTTT	CASRGGTNTGELFF
TRBJ1-5	TRBV18	13	NA	once	TGTGCCAGCTCACGGGTTGACAATCAGCCCCAGCATTTT	CASSRVDNQPQHF
TRBJ1-3	TRBV13	17	NA	NA	TGTGCCAGCAGCCCCAGGCCGGGTTCCTCCTCTGGAAACACCATATATTTT	CASSPRPGSSSGNTIYF
TRBJ2-3	TRBV28	14	NA	NA	TGTGCCAGCCTCCGGGACGGATACACAGATACGCAGTATTTT	CASLRDGYTDTQYF
TRBJ2-3	TRBV7-3	14	NA	NA	TGTGCCAGCAGCTTACAGGGGCTCACAGATACGCAGTATTTT	CASSLQGLTDTQYF
TRBJ2-7	TRBV5-1	17	TRBD1	once	TGCGCCAGCAGCCCGGACAGGGCCCAACCGGCATCCTACGAGCAGTACTTC	CASSPDRAQPASYEQYF
TRBJ1-5	TRBV5-5	17	TRBD1	NA	TGTGCCAGCAGCCCGACAGGGGGGGGGAGTCGCAATCAGCCCCAGCATTTT	CASSPTGGGSRNQPQHF
TRBJ2-3	TRBV9	19	TRBD2	NA	TGTGCCAGCAGCGTAGATCCGGGGACTAGCGGGGGGGCAACAGATACGCAGTATTTT	CASSVDPGTSGGATDTQYF
TRBJ2-3	TRBV7-2	11	NA	once	TGTGCCAGCGGACCGCCTGGTACGCAGTATTTT	CASGPPGTQYF
TRBJ2-2	TRBV5-1	15	NA	NA	TGCGCCAGCAGCTTAGGGGACAAAAACACCGGGGAGCTGTTTTTT	CASSLGDKNTGELFF
TRBJ1-1	TRBV7-9	13	TRBD1	NA	TGTGCCAGCAGGGAACAGGGGGACACTGAAGCTTTCTTT	CASREQGDTEAFF
TRBJ1-5	TRBV28	16	NA	NA	TGTGCCAGCAGTTTCTTTCGGACGTTAAGCGGTCAGCCCCAGCATTTT	CASSFFRTLSGQPQHF
TRBJ2-3	TRBV5-1	14	TRBD2	NA	TGCGCCAGTAGGACTAGCGGGAACTCTGATACGCAGTATTTT	CASRTSGNSDTQYF
TRBJ1-2	TRBV7-2	15	NA	NA	TGTGCCAGCAGCTTCCGTTCGGGGGGTGACTATGGCTACACCTTC	CASSFRSGGDYGYTF
TRBJ1-1	TRBV6-6	13	NA	few	TGTGCCAGCAGTCAACAGGGAGGCACTGAAGCTTTCTTT	CASSQQGGTEAFF
TRBJ2-2	TRBV6-1	11	NA	NA	TGTGCCAGCAGGGTGGACGGGGAGCTGTTTTTT	CASRVDGELFF
TRBJ1-2	TRBV19	12	NA	NA	TGTGCCAGTAGAAGACAGGACTATGGCTACACCTTC	CASRRQDYGYTF
TRBJ2-5	TRBV7-9	13	NA	NA	TGTGCCAGCAGCGCGCCGGATGGGGCGACCCAGTACTTC	CASSAPDGATQYF
TRBJ2-7	TRBV15	13	NA	NA	TGTGCCACCAGCATGGGGGGTCGCTACGAGCAGTACTTC	CATSMGGRYEQYF
TRBJ2-3	TRBV11-2	19	TRBD2	NA	TGTGCCAGCAGCTTAGATCTCCTAGCGGGGGGACTTAGCACAGATACGCAGTATTTT	CASSLDLLAGGLSTDTQYF
TRBJ1-5	TRBV19	16	NA	NA	TGTGCCAGTAGACCACGCGGGGCGGGGGGCAATCAGCCCCAGCATTTT	CASRPRGAGGNQPQHF
TRBJ1-2	TRBV29-1	12	TRBD1	NA	TGCAGCGTTGGAGGGACAGACTATGGCTACACCTTC	CSVGGTDYGYTF
TRBJ2-2	TRBV5-1	13	NA	NA	TGCGCCAGCAGCTTACAATCCACCGGGGAGCTGTTTTTT	CASSLQSTGELFF
TRBJ1-4	TRBV21-1	15	NA	NA	TGTGCCAGCAGCAAATTCCTAGCCACTAATGAAAAACTGTTTTTT	CASSKFLATNEKLFF
TRBJ2-1	TRBV4-3	15	TRBD2	NA	TGCGCCAGCAGCCAAGAGGGGCTAGCGGGGAATGAGCAGTTCTTC	CASSQEGLAGNEQFF
TRBJ2-1	TRBV4-2	13	NA	NA	TGTGCCAGCAGCCAAGATACAAGGAGCGAGCAGTTCTTC	CASSQDTRSEQFF
TRBJ2-7	TRBV30	12	TRBD1	NA	TGTGCCTGGAGGGGGACAGCTTACGAGCAGTACTTC	CAWRGTAYEQYF
TRBJ1-6	TRBV6-6	16	NA	NA	TGTGCCAGCAGTTACGACCGGAGCTCCTATAATTCACCCCTCCACTTT	CASSYDRSSYNSPLHF
TRBJ1-4	TRBV2	15	TRBD1	once	TGTGCCAGCACCCAAAAGACAGGGGACGGTGAAAAACTGTTTTTT	CASTQKTGDGEKLFF
TRBJ1-2	TRBV5-4	14	NA	NA	TGTGCCAGCAGCCAGGGAGTGGAAGACTATGGCTACACCTTC	CASSQGVEDYGYTF
TRBJ2-5	TRBV5-6	16	NA	NA	TGTGCCAGCAGCCAGCTCTCCGGGAGGGGGCCCCAGGGCCAGTACTTC	CASSQLSGRGPQGQYF
TRBJ2-7	TRBV11-3	13	NA	NA	TGTGCCAGCAGCTTAGCCCGCAGTAACGAGCAGTACTTC	CASSLARSNEQYF
TRBJ1-1	TRBV14	13	NA	NA	TGTGCCAGCAGCCAAGAGTGGGGGATTGAAGCTTTCTTT	CASSQEWGIEAFF
TRBJ2-1	TRBV7-8	13	NA	NA	TGTGCCAGCAGCTTAGTTTCGGCAAATGAGCAGTTCTTC	CASSLVSANEQFF
TRBJ2-5	TRBV9	14	NA	NA	TGTGCCAGCAGCGTAGGTCCGCGGCAAGAGACCCAGTACTTC	CASSVGPRQETQYF
TRBJ2-7	TRBV30	13	NA	NA	TGTGCCTTGGAGGCAAGGGGGTCCTACGAGCAGTACTTC	CALEARGSYEQYF